A selection of T cell receptor beta chains follows, all from one sample in a study of T-cell memory formation after mild COVID-19. TCRdb re-called the 5' RACE reads with MiXCR, one entry per CDR3 protein. The sample has a few hundred thousand distinct CDR3 sequences; approximately 30% are singletons. Sample: PBMCs or a T cell subset sorted from them (not recorded which). Receptors were obtained from an adult woman who had mild COVID-19 (a few samples of this study predate the infection). Cell type and time point are not known. CDR3s include the opening cysteine and the closing phenylalanine or tryptophan. A D gene is named only where the DNA matches it firmly. Where a row states a size, it is once, few, many or the class of an expanded clone; other rows omit it.

V gene	D gene	clone size	J gene	CDR3 protein	CDR3 DNA
TRBV7-2	TRBD1	-	TRBJ1-5	CASSRTGGAVQPQHF	TGTGCCAGCAGCCGGACAGGGGGCGCGGTTCAGCCCCAGCATTTT
TRBV21-1	-	few	TRBJ1-5	CAFTSPSNQPQHF	TGTGCCTTCACTTCTCCTAGCAATCAGCCCCAGCATTTT
TRBV24-1	-	-	TRBJ2-3	CATSDRGSVADTQYF	TGTGCCACCAGTGATCGTGGTAGCGTCGCAGATACGCAGTATTTT
TRBV7-2	-	few	TRBJ2-5	CASSAGPTETQYF	TGTGCCAGCAGCGCTGGTCCGACGGAGACCCAGTACTTC
TRBV5-1	-	-	TRBJ1-2	CASSPAGRAGLDYTF	TGCGCCAGCAGCCCCGCGGGCAGGGCGGGATTGGACTACACCTTC
TRBV20-1	-	-	TRBJ2-6	CSARRDSGANVLTF	TGCAGTGCTAGGCGGGACTCTGGGGCCAACGTCCTGACTTTC
TRBV20-1	-	-	TRBJ2-6	CSARGQLSGANVLTF	TGCAGTGCTAGAGGCCAACTCTCTGGGGCCAACGTCCTGACTTTC
TRBV20-1	-	many	TRBJ1-3	CSATDGLGNTIYF	TGCAGTGCTACCGACGGATTAGGAAACACCATATATTTT
TRBV15	-	-	TRBJ2-3	CATSMGVGDTQYF	TGTGCCACCAGCATGGGAGTGGGAGATACGCAGTATTTT
TRBV11-2	TRBD1	-	TRBJ2-7	CASSARTGLTYEQYF	TGTGCCAGCAGCGCCCGGACAGGGCTCACCTACGAGCAGTACTTC
TRBV12-3/TRBV12-4	TRBD1	-	TRBJ2-7	CASSSGTAIYEQYF	TGTGCCAGCAGTTCCGGGACAGCCATCTACGAGCAATACTTC
TRBV7-3	-	few	TRBJ2-1	CASSLVAGPYNEQFF	TGTGCCAGCAGCTTAGTCGCAGGGCCCTACAATGAGCAGTTCTTC
TRBV3-1	TRBD2	-	TRBJ2-1	CASSPPLLAGVNEQFF	TGTGCCAGCAGCCCGCCTCTTCTAGCGGGTGTAAATGAGCAGTTCTTC
TRBV10-3	-	-	TRBJ1-3	CAIRAFSSSGNTIYF	TGTGCCATCAGGGCTTTTTCGAGCTCTGGAAACACCATATATTTT
TRBV25-1	-	-	TRBJ2-3	CASSRGFSTDTQYF	TGTGCCAGCAGTCGGGGGTTTAGCACAGATACGCAGTATTTT
TRBV4-1	TRBD1	-	TRBJ1-2	CASSQAWGQNYGYTF	TGCGCCAGCAGCCAAGCGTGGGGACAGAACTATGGCTACACCTTC
TRBV7-2	TRBD2	-	TRBJ2-1	CASSLESGLGRNEQFF	TGTGCCAGCAGCTTAGAATCGGGACTAGGTCGTAATGAGCAGTTCTTC
TRBV4-1	-	few	TRBJ2-1	CASSHTPGYNEQFF	TGCGCCAGCAGCCATACCCCTGGGTACAATGAGCAGTTCTTC
TRBV12-3/TRBV12-4	-	few	TRBJ1-5	CASSPPGTFQPQHF	TGTGCCAGCAGTCCCCCCGGGACATTCCAGCCCCAGCATTTT
TRBV18	-	-	TRBJ1-1	CASSLTFQGSEAFF	TGTGCCAGCTCATTAACCTTTCAGGGGTCTGAAGCTTTCTTT
TRBV20-1	TRBD1	-	TRBJ1-5	CSASRGQPQHF	TGCAGTGCGAGCAGGGGGCAGCCCCAGCATTTT
TRBV7-9	-	-	TRBJ2-3	CASSSGADSQYF	TGTGCCAGCAGTTCTGGGGCAGATTCCCAGTATTTT
TRBV5-1	-	few	TRBJ2-7	CASSWGRGIPYEQYF	TGCGCCAGCAGCTGGGGTCGGGGGATTCCCTACGAGCAGTACTTC
TRBV18	-	few	TRBJ1-3	CASSPVSGIFISGNTIYF	TGTGCCAGCTCACCGGTATCAGGCATATTTATCTCTGGAAACACCATATATTTT
TRBV9	-	-	TRBJ2-1	CASSVDDLRYNEQFF	TGTGCCAGCAGCGTAGATGATTTGCGCTACAATGAGCAGTTCTTC
TRBV12-3/TRBV12-4	-	many	TRBJ2-7	CASSPSGGREQYF	TGTGCCAGCAGTCCCAGTGGGGGACGCGAGCAGTACTTC
TRBV29-1	TRBD2	-	TRBJ2-7	CRVELAGGTYEQYF	TGCAGAGTTGAGCTAGCGGGAGGTACCTACGAGCAGTACTTC
TRBV12-3/TRBV12-4	-	-	TRBJ1-6	CASSPRVGGIAPLHF	TGTGCCAGCTCCCCCAGGGTGGGGGGTATAGCACCCCTCCACTTT
TRBV24-1	-	-	TRBJ1-1	CATSGEGQHEAFF	TGTGCCACCAGTGGGGAGGGACAACATGAAGCTTTCTTT
TRBV7-9	-	few	TRBJ2-7	CASSLATGRTSYEQYF	TGTGCCAGCAGCCTCGCCACGGGACGGACCTCCTACGAGCAGTACTTC
TRBV7-3	TRBD1	few	TRBJ1-6	CASSLYPPGQGTNSPLHF	TGTGCCAGCAGCTTATACCCACCGGGACAGGGGACCAATTCACCCCTCCACTTT
TRBV5-1	TRBD1	-	TRBJ1-1	CASSDGTGVNTEAFF	TGCGCCAGCAGCGACGGGACAGGCGTGAACACTGAAGCTTTCTTT
TRBV7-3	-	-	TRBJ2-3	CASQRSYTDTQYF	TGTGCCAGCCAGAGGAGCTACACAGATACGCAGTATTTT
TRBV12-3/TRBV12-4	-	-	TRBJ1-2	CASRPHGYYGYTF	TGTGCCAGCCGACCCCATGGGTACTATGGCTACACCTTC
TRBV27	-	few	TRBJ1-2	CASSLSGGAGAYGYTF	TGTGCCAGCAGTTTATCGGGAGGCGCCGGGGCCTATGGCTACACCTTC
TRBV5-1	-	-	TRBJ2-3	CASSLGSGTLSTDTQYF	TGCGCCAGCAGCTTGGGATCCGGGACACTAAGCACAGATACGCAGTATTTT
TRBV7-2	-	-	TRBJ2-1	CASSPWNAFPNNEQFF	TGTGCCAGCAGCCCTTGGAACGCGTTTCCAAACAATGAGCAGTTCTTC
TRBV15	TRBD2	-	TRBJ2-3	CATSRDMKAGGTDTQYF	TGTGCCACCAGCAGAGATATGAAGGCGGGAGGGACAGATACGCAGTATTTT
TRBV10-3	-	many	TRBJ2-5	CAISEKYQETQYF	TGTGCCATCAGTGAAAAGTACCAAGAGACCCAGTACTTC
TRBV7-9	TRBD2	-	TRBJ2-1	CASSKLGSGTFRDEQFF	TGTGCCAGCAGCAAGCTGGGCAGCGGGACGTTTAGGGATGAGCAGTTCTTC
TRBV6-6	-	-	TRBJ2-2	CASSHLGTYTGELFF	TGTGCCAGCAGCCATTTAGGGACATACACCGGGGAGCTGTTTTTT
TRBV6-2/TRBV6-3	-	-	TRBJ1-2	CASSYDRYYGYTF	TGTGCCAGCAGTTACGATAGGTACTATGGCTACACCTTC
TRBV24-1	-	-	TRBJ1-5	CATSLGIGQPQHF	TGTGCCACCAGTCTGGGGATAGGTCAGCCCCAGCATTTT
TRBV19	TRBD1	-	TRBJ2-2	CASGTGPTELFF	TGTGCCTCCGGGACAGGTCCCACGGAGCTGTTTTTT
TRBV7-2	TRBD2	-	TRBJ2-1	CASTLRGTSGNEQFF	TGTGCCAGCACCCTCAGGGGGACTAGCGGGAATGAGCAGTTCTTC
TRBV7-9	-	-	TRBJ1-1	CATDGRVTNTEAFF	TGTGCCACAGATGGAAGGGTGACGAACACTGAAGCTTTCTTT
TRBV6-1	-	few	TRBJ1-1	CASTYTEAFF	TGTGCCAGCACATATACAGAAGCTTTCTTT
TRBV24-1	-	many	TRBJ1-1	CATSTGPNTEAFF	TGTGCCACCAGTACAGGGCCAAACACTGAAGCTTTCTTT
TRBV2	TRBD1	few	TRBJ1-1	CASSLTGVYTEAFF	TGTGCCAGCAGCCTCACAGGGGTTTACACTGAAGCTTTCTTT
TRBV7-6	TRBD1	-	TRBJ2-5	CASSKQGALQETQYF	TGTGCCAGCAGCAAACAGGGGGCCCTACAAGAGACCCAGTACTTC
TRBV4-3	TRBD2	-	TRBJ2-2	CASSQDRLAGYTGELFF	TGCGCCAGCAGCCAAGATCGGCTAGCGGGATACACCGGGGAGCTGTTTTTT
TRBV12-3/TRBV12-4	-	few	TRBJ2-2	CASSLTRGNTGELFF	TGTGCCAGCAGTTTAACCAGGGGGAACACCGGGGAGCTGTTTTTT